These 21 T cell receptor delta chains were all obtained from the same sample, sequenced in a study of human gamma delta and Vdelta1 T cells. TCRdb processed the PCR reads again with the CATT caller. Among roughly 6,500 delta-chain clones listed, roughly a tenth were seen once. The sample taken for sequencing was naive CD27+ Vdelta1 gamma-delta T cells from blood. The receptors here all came from a human donor in good health.

By frequency in the sample, this clone is medium-sized. The sample has other DNA sequences that encode this CDR3 too. The chain combines TRDV1 with TRDJ1; TRDD3 matches at 7 bases. In germline, CDR1 is TSWWSYY, CDR2 QGS. The CDR3 spans 22 residues. V dropped 3 bases and J dropped 2; count of bases not matched to a gene: 27. The CDR3 region has the DNA TGTGCTCTTGGGGACCGCCGATCGGTCTCCAGACCTCCAGGCTGGGGGACCGATAAACTCATCTTT. This translates into CALGDRRSVSRPPGWGTDKLIF.

This clone qualifies as large. This CDR3 is also generated by other DNA sequences in the sample. This chain links TRDV1 with TRDJ1; 7 positions match TRDD2. CDR3 length equals 17 residues. The germline V gene encodes CDR1 TSWWSYY and CDR2 QGS. V dropped 1 base and J dropped 4; count of bases not matched to a gene: 12. The CDR3 DNA follows: TGTGCTCTTGGGGAACAGGCCTTCCTTCGGACTATCGATAAACTCATCTTT. It translates to CALGEQAFLRTIDKLIF.

To note about this clone: Given a far larger clone just one base away, this is likely a sequencing read error. This chain links TRDV1 with TRDJ1; 11 nucleotides agree with TRDD3. CDR3 size: 21 residues. V shed 3 bases and J 3 bases; nucleotides not matched to a gene: 21. Germline V CDR1 and CDR2: TSWWSYY, QGS. CDR3 sequence: CALGDHQAPSGGYSLADKLIF. The CDR3 DNA reads as TGTGCTCTTGGGGATCACCAGGCCCCGTCTGGGGGATACTCTTTAGCCGATAAACTCATCTTT.

This clone has just a few counts. The chain combines TRDV1 with TRDJ1; the D gene is possibly TRDD3 (5 bases). This CDR3 is 18 amino acids long. V dropped 0 bases and J dropped 0 bases, with 17 bases sitting between them. Germline V gene sequence: CDR1 TSWWSYY, CDR2 QGS. In DNA form, the CDR3 reads TGTGCTCTTGGGGAACTGTCTCGGAGGGGGTCTGACACCGATAAACTCATCTTT. It encodes CALGELSRRGSDTDKLIF.

As concerns this clone: This may be a read error: a much more frequent sequence differs by one nucleotide. The chain carries TRDV1 and TRDJ1; 7 bases align to TRDD3. The CDR3 length is 27 residues. Germline V gene data show CDR1 as TSWWSYY and CDR2 as QGS. V was clipped by 4 bases and J by 0 bases; unmatched bases: 41. CDR3 nucleotides: TGTGCTCTTGGGGGCGCTGGGATCTTCTACGTCGGCGGGATACAAAGCTCTCACACCTCGTACACCGATAAACTCATCTTT. Its translation: CALGGAGIFYVGGIQSSHTSYTDKLIF.

A word on this clone: A far more abundant clone sits one base away, making this likely a read error. The chain carries TRDV1 and TRDJ1, with TRDD3 identical over 12 bases. Looked up from germline, CDR1 is TSWWSYY and CDR2 is QGS. V lost 4 bases and J lost 1; bases outside the gene matches: 28. The CDR3 sequence is 24 residues long. The CDR3 region has the DNA TGTGCTCTTGGGGGACTCAGGCCTTCCCGCCGGCACTGGGGGATACAGGGGGCCACCGATAAACTCATCTTT. Translated, it gives CALGGLRPSRRHWGIQGATDKLIF.

With regard to this clone: Other DNA sequences within the sample encode an identical CDR3. The chain links TRDV1 to TRDJ1; TRDD3 matches 7 bases. V lost 4 bases to trimming and J lost 3 bases; unmatched junction nucleotides: 32. Germline CDR1 TSWWSYY, CDR2 QGS. The CDR3 covers 23 residues. The CDR3 region is CALGGHSPVHWGSRGMYADKLIF. The CDR3 DNA reads TGTGCTCTTGGGGGCCATTCTCCTGTCCACTGGGGATCGAGAGGGATGTACGCCGATAAACTCATCTTT.

A note on this clone: This sequence is one base from a far larger clone and is likely a read error. This sample also contains other DNA sequences that code for the same CDR3. The chain links TRDV1 to TRDJ1, with no clear D. The CDR3 is 22 amino acids. The V end was cut by 5 bases, the J end by 0 bases, with 34 bases between. Germline V gives CDR1 TSWWSYY, CDR2 QGS. The CDR3 DNA reads as TGTGCTCTTGGGTGCCATACCGGCCTCTGGTCGGGTAACCAGGGAGACACCGATAAACTCATCTTT. Translated: CALGCHTGLWSGNQGDTDKLIF.

There are a few counts of this clone. The chain has TRDV1 and TRDJ1, with 12 bases identical to TRDD3. The CDR3 is 22 amino acids. The germline V gene has CDR1 TSWWSYY and CDR2 QGS. Germline trimming cut 0 bases from V and 4 bases from J; bases unmatched to any gene: 21. DNA for the CDR3: TGTGCTCTTGGGGAACTTGGACTCCATCACTGGGGGATACAGGGAAAGGTCGATAAACTCATCTTT. It yields the protein CALGELGLHHWGIQGKVDKLIF.

In its sample, this clone is medium-sized (0.01 to 0.1%). V usage is TRDV1 and J usage is TRDJ1; weak D call: TRDD3 (7 bases). The CDR3 totals 21 residues. V was trimmed by 2 bases and J by 0 bases, leaving 28 bases between them. Germline CDR1 reads TSWWSYY; CDR2 reads QGS. This chain's CDR3 is CALGEEITPHGGDHHTDKLIF. DNA of the CDR3: TGTGCTCTTGGGGAAGAAATAACCCCCCACGGGGGGGATCATCACACCGATAAACTCATCTTT.

This clone came up a few times. A far larger clone differs by one base, so this is likely a read error. This chain links TRDV1 with TRDJ1; D is possibly TRDD3 (6 bases). This CDR3 comprises 22 residues. The V gene lost 3 bases and the J gene lost 7 bases, with 39 bases spanning the gap. CDR1 and CDR2 (germline): TSWWSYY, QGS. CDR3 amino acids: CALGEGIFPIRKSIKSVGKLIF. CDR3 DNA: TGTGCTCTTGGGGAGGGGATTTTCCCAATAAGAAAGTCAATCAAGAGTGTAGGTAAACTCATCTTT.

Comments on this clone: This could be a read error, since a much larger clone is one nucleotide away. V is TRDV1 and J is TRDJ1, with a possible D match to TRDD3 (6 bases). The CDR3 extends over 22 amino acids. Germline V gene sequence: CDR1 TSWWSYY, CDR2 QGS. The V and J ends lost 1 base and 7 bases respectively, with 37 bases between them. CDR3 DNA sequence: TGTGCTCTTGGGGAACGCGTGGGTTCCCCCTATACTGGGAGAAGGGGTGGCGGTAAACTCATCTTT. It yields the protein CALGERVGSPYTGRRGGGKLIF.

Concerning this clone: A much larger clone lies one base from this, so it may be a read error. This chain links TRDV1 with TRDJ1, with 9 nucleotides matching TRDD3. Unmatched junction bases numbered 27, after V lost 3 bases and J lost 1 base. The CDR3 runs to 23 residues. From germline, CDR1 is TSWWSYY and CDR2 QGS. CDR3 region: CALGEPRPSIRTGGPGITDKLIF. DNA of the CDR3: TGTGCTCTTGGGGAGCCTAGGCCTTCCATCCGTACTGGGGGACCTGGTATCACCGATAAACTCATCTTT.

This clone is labeled medium-sized. The chain carries TRDV1 and TRDJ1; the match to TRDD3 covers 7 bases. Germline V gene lookup returns CDR1 TSWWSYY and CDR2 QGS. The V segment lost 0 bases and the J segment 0 bases; nucleotides outside the gene matches: 7. CDR3 length: 17 amino acids. The CDR3 sequence is CALGELRIRPYTDKLIF. The CDR3 DNA sequence: TGTGCTCTTGGGGAACTAAGGATACGCCCGTACACCGATAAACTCATCTTT.

This clone was recorded many times. V and J are TRDV1 and TRDJ1, with 7 bases lining up with TRDD2. After removal of 3 bases from V and 0 bases from J, the junction contained 52 bases not matched to a gene. The germline gives CDR1 TSWWSYY, CDR2 QGS. CDR3 length: 31 residues. The CDR3 protein is CALGDNRPGFPTSRMSGWAPRTEKYTDKLIF. CDR3 nucleotide sequence: TGTGCTCTTGGGGACAACCGTCCCGGGTTTCCTACTTCACGGATGTCGGGGTGGGCACCTAGGACCGAAAAGTACACCGATAAACTCATCTTT.

By share, this clone ranks as medium-sized. Other nucleotide sequences in the sample specify the same CDR3. The chain uses TRDV1 and TRDJ1, with D unclear. Germline V gives CDR1 TSWWSYY, CDR2 QGS. This CDR3 is 19 amino acids long. The V end lost 0 bases, the J end lost 0 bases, and 20 bases lay between the germline ends. The CDR3 DNA sequence: TGTGCTCTTGGGGAACTGAGGGGCGGGAGGGCCCATCACACCGATAAACTCATCTTT. Translation: CALGELRGGRAHHTDKLIF.

Comments on this clone: A much larger clone lies one base from this, so it may be a read error. The same CDR3 also results from other DNA sequences found in this sample. The V gene is TRDV1, the J gene TRDJ1; D possibly matches TRDD2 or TRDD3 (5 bases each). The CDR3 covers 21 residues. Germline assignment: CDR1 TSWWSYY and CDR2 QGS. V was shortened by 5 bases and J by 0 bases, with 31 bases between the two germline ends. The CDR3 DNA reads TGTGCTCTTGGGAACTCTCTCCCTTCTCTCGGCGGCCCTGGGTACACCGATAAACTCATCTTT. Translation: CALGNSLPSLGGPGYTDKLIF.

This clone has more than one count but fewer than ten. It may be a read error: a sequence one base away is much more abundant. The chain couples TRDV1 to TRDJ1, with TRDD3 identical over 7 bases. After removal of 2 bases from V and 0 bases from J, the junction contained 18 bases not matched to a gene. Germline loops: CDR1 TSWWSYY, CDR2 QGS. This CDR3 contains 20 residues. CDR3 coding DNA: TGTGCTCTTGGGGAAAGTAAGGTCTGGGGGCTAAAAATGTACACCGATAAACTCATCTTT. Translated: CALGESKVWGLKMYTDKLIF.

V and J are TRDV1 and TRDJ1, with TRDD2 identical over 7 bases. This CDR3 comprises 18 residues. Unmatched junction bases numbered 22, after V lost 1 base and J lost 11 bases. Germline-derived CDR1 and CDR2 are TSWWSYY and QGS. In DNA, the CDR3 is TGTGCTCTTGGGGAACCCCGCGGTTCCTACCGTTCCCTCGATCACCTCATCTTT. Its protein product is CALGEPRGSYRSLDHLIF.

On this clone itself: The TCRdb protein comes from a much larger clone and disagrees with this DNA's translation at residue 8, likely due to a read error; the protein given here is derived from the DNA. This chain uses TRDV1 with TRDJ1, with a possible D match to TRDD2 (6 bases). CDR1 is TSWWSYY, CDR2 QGS, per germline. The V end was cut by 2 bases, the J end by 3 bases, with 19 bases between. The CDR3 is made up of 17 amino acids. CDR3 sequence: CALGEAFPLKESDKLIF. As DNA, the CDR3 is TGTGCTCTTGGGGAAGCCTTCCCACTGAAGGAGTCCGATAAACTCATCTTT.

This clone has a handful of counts. Given a far larger clone just one base away, this is likely a sequencing read error. Other DNA variants within this sample encode the same CDR3. The chain uses TRDV1 and TRDJ1, with a possible D match to TRDD3 (5 bases). The germline V gene encodes CDR1 TSWWSYY and CDR2 QGS. There are 20 residues in the CDR3. Trimming took off 5 bases at V and 0 bases at J, with 28 bases between the two ends. CDR3 sequence reads: CALGKGRLRLGDSYTDKLIF. The CDR3 DNA is TGTGCTCTTGGGAAAGGGCGCCTCCGGCTAGGGGACTCGTACACCGATAAACTCATCTTT.